These 17 T cell receptor beta chains originate from one sample sequenced in a study of CD8 T cells in ankylosing spondylitis. Study-wide results and caveats: Several highly homologous variants made up a TCR beta motif, and this motif appeared characteristic of ankylosing spondylitis blood.

These receptors have no known antigen. In TCRdb, the 5' RACE reads were re-called with MiXCR into one record per CDR3 protein. The profile shows 800,000 to 900,000 distinct CDR3 sequences, approximately 12% of them singletons. Material: blood, either unsorted or a sorted T cell fraction (not recorded which). All receptors derive from a male donor with ankylosing spondylitis.

Many counts were recorded for this clonotype. V usage is TRBV28 and J usage is TRBJ2-3; no firm D call. CDR3 length equals 13 residues. Germline V gene lookup returns CDR1 MDHEN and CDR2 SYDVKM. Deletions cut 6 bases from V and 2 bases from J, with 9 bases between. The DNA for the CDR3 is TGTGCCAGCAGCTTCCCCAACACAGATACGCAGTATTTT. Amino acid sequence: CASSFPNTDTQYF.

This clonotype was seen a handful of times. The V and J genes are TRBV9 and TRBJ1-4; D call uncertain. Germline V lookup: CDR1 SGDLS, CDR2 YYNGEE. This CDR3 has 13 residues. V was shortened by 4 bases and J by 3 bases, with 7 bases between the two germline ends. This CDR3 reads CASSLTSNEKLFF. CDR3 in DNA: TGTGCCAGCAGCCTGACATCTAATGAAAAACTGTTTTTT.

This chain links TRBV6-2 or TRBV6-3 with TRBJ2-1; 9 bases agree with TRBD1. The germline V gene has CDR1 MNHEY and CDR2 SVGEGT. The V gene end was trimmed by 5 bases and the J gene end by 5 bases; junction bases not matched to a gene: 7. CDR3 size: 15 residues. The chain's CDR3 is CASSPGTGFNNEQFF. The CDR3 DNA is TGTGCCAGCAGTCCCGGGACAGGGTTTAACAATGAGCAGTTCTTC.

In this sample, this clonotype turned up a few times. The chain uses TRBV5-8 and TRBJ1-5; D uncertain. This CDR3 spans 14 amino acids. V dropped 0 bases and J dropped 4 bases, with 8 bases sitting between them. Per the germline V gene, CDR1 is SGHTS and CDR2 is YDEGEE. The CDR3 nucleotides are TGTGCCAGCAGCTTGGGCCGCCCGAATCAGCCCCAGCATTTT. Encoded protein: CASSLGRPNQPQHF.

The J gene is TRBJ2-7, the V gene TRBV20-1; D might be TRBD1 (6 bases). The germline V gene encodes CDR1 DFQATT and CDR2 SNEGSKA (reference sequence). V was shortened by 1 base and J by 3 bases, with 13 bases between the two germline ends. The CDR3 consists of 14 residues. CDR3 residues: CSARVHRVGYEQYF. CDR3 nucleotides: TGCAGTGCTAGAGTTCACAGGGTCGGCTACGAGCAGTACTTC.

The V gene is TRBV4-3, the J gene TRBJ1-1; D perhaps matches TRBD1 (5 bases). CDR3 size: 15 residues. Germline-derived CDR1 and CDR2 are LGHNA and YSLEER. V was trimmed by 0 bases and J by 0 bases, leaving 8 bases between them. CDR3 sequence (DNA): TGCGCCAGCAGCCAAGAGGGGGTAGTGAACACTGAAGCTTTCTTT. This sequence encodes CASSQEGVVNTEAFF.

This clonotype was found many times. This rearrangement joins TRBV29-1 to TRBJ2-1; 12 nucleotides align to TRBD2. Germline V gene lookup returns CDR1 SQVTM and CDR2 ANQGSEA. V was pared by 4 bases and J by 9 bases, with 7 bases of the junction left unmatched. The CDR3 covers 14 residues. The CDR3: CSVARLAGDSEQFF. DNA for the CDR3: TGCAGCGTTGCTAGACTAGCGGGAGATAGTGAGCAGTTCTTC.

This clonotype came up many times. The chain recombines TRBV20-1 with TRBJ2-3, with D possibly being TRBD2 (5 bases). Trimming took 6 bases from V and 0 from J, leaving 13 bases between them. Germline V lookup: CDR1 DFQATT, CDR2 SNEGSKA (reference sequence). The CDR3 sequence is 14 residues long. CDR3 in amino acids: CSALRRTSTDTQYF. CDR3 coding DNA: TGCAGTGCCCTCAGGAGGACTAGCACAGATACGCAGTATTTT.

This clonotype has a count of ten or more. This chain links TRBV7-2 with TRBJ2-5; no clear D gene. Germline V gene sequence: CDR1 SGHTA, CDR2 FQGNSA. This CDR3 is 14 amino acids long. Deletions cut 5 bases from V and 4 bases from J, with 14 bases between. CDR3 sequence reads: CASSLTSSVETQYF. The CDR3 coding sequence is TGTGCCAGCAGCCTTACGTCGTCGGTAGAGACCCAGTACTTC.

The V gene is TRBV15, the J gene TRBJ2-5; 8 bases map to TRBD1. CDR1 is LNHNV and CDR2 is YYDKDF in the germline V gene (reference sequence). The CDR3 contains 17 residues. The J segment lost 3 bases and the V segment lost 4 bases, leaving 13 bases of the junction unmatched. The CDR3 nucleotides are TGTGCCACCAGCACACCCCCGGGACAGGAGTTTGAAGAGACCCAGTACTTC. Its protein product is CATSTPPGQEFEETQYF.

This clonotype has only a few counts. The chain uses TRBV11-2 and TRBJ2-7; no firm D call. Germline CDR1 SGHAT, CDR2 FQNNGV. The CDR3 contains 13 residues. V lost 5 bases, J lost 2 bases, and 10 bases lay in between. The CDR3 nucleotides read TGTGCCAGCAGCCGCCGGGCCACCTACGAGCAGTACTTC. It codes for CASSRRATYEQYF.

This clonotype has just a few counts. This chain uses TRBV7-8 with TRBJ2-3, with 12 bases aligning to TRBD2. The V and J ends lost 1 base and 4 bases, in that order; junction bases with no gene match: 3. The V gene's germline CDR1 is SGHVS and CDR2 FQNEAQ. CDR3 length: 16 residues. Written as DNA, the CDR3 is TGTGCCAGCAGCTTAGTACGACTAGCGGGAGCAGATACGCAGTATTTT. This gives the protein CASSLVRLAGADTQYF.

This clonotype was observed at least ten times. This sequence joins TRBV5-1 and TRBJ1-1; D is unclear. Per germline, CDR1 SGHRS and CDR2 YFSETQ. This CDR3 is built from 16 residues. V gave up 0 bases and J gave up 5 bases, with 17 bases separating them. The CDR3 here is CASSLEGGGKYTEAFF. The CDR3 DNA is TGCGCCAGCAGCTTGGAGGGCGGCGGGAAGTATACTGAAGCTTTCTTT.

The chain carries TRBV7-2 and TRBJ2-7; 11 bases match TRBD2. CDR1 and CDR2 (germline): SGHTA, FQGNSA. Germline trimming cut 4 bases from V and 13 bases from J; bases unmatched to any gene: 6. The CDR3 sequence is 12 residues long. The CDR3 nucleotides read TGTGCCAGCAGCTCTCCGGGGACTAGCGGTTACTTC. This encodes CASSSPGTSGYF.

Remarks on this clonotype: An end of the junction does not agree with germline; a read error may underlie this. The chain has TRBV5-6 and TRBJ2-5, with D possibly TRBD1 on 5 matching bases. This CDR3 contains 13 residues. Germline V lookup: CDR1 SGHDT, CDR2 YYEEEE. CDR3 protein: CARSSEPGETQYF. DNA of the CDR3: TGTGCCAGGAGCTCTGAACCAGGGGAGACCCAGTACTTC.

This clonotype was detected only a few times. V usage is TRBV5-1 and J usage is TRBJ1-2; no definite D call. CDR3 length: 13 residues. The V and J ends lost 1 base and 6 bases respectively, with 10 bases between them. Germline assignment: CDR1 SGHRS and CDR2 YFSETQ. The CDR3 loop is CASSLSAGDGYTF. CDR3 nucleotides: TGCGCCAGCAGCTTGTCCGCAGGAGATGGCTACACCTTC.

This clonotype came up a few times. The chain has TRBV29-1 and TRBJ2-1; D possibly corresponds to TRBD2 (5 bases). CDR3 length: 12 residues. Looked up from germline, CDR1 is SQVTM and CDR2 is ANQGSEA. V lost 6 bases and J 4 bases, leaving 10 bases between the germline ends. The CDR3 sequence: CSVTERYNEQFF. In DNA form, the CDR3 reads TGCAGCGTAACCGAGCGGTACAATGAGCAGTTCTTC.